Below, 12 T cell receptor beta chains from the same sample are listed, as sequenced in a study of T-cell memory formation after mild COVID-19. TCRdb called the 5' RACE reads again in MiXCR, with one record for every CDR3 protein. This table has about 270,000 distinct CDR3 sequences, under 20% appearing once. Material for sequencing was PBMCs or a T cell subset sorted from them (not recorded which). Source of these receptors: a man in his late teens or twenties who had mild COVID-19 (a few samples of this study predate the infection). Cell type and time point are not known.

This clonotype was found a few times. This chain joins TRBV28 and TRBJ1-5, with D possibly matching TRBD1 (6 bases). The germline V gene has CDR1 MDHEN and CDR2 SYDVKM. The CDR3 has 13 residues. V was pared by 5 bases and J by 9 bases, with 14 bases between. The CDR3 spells CASSTGLVRPQHF. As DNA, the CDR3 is TGTGCCAGCAGTACAGGGTTAGTACGGCCCCAGCATTTT.

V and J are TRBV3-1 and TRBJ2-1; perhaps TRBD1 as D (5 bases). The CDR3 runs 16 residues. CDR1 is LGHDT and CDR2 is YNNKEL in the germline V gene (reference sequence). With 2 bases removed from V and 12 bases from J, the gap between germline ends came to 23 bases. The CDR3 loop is CASSQLGAGPKGGQFF. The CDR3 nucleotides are TGTGCCAGCAGCCAATTAGGGGCAGGGCCAAAGGGTGGGCAGTTCTTC.

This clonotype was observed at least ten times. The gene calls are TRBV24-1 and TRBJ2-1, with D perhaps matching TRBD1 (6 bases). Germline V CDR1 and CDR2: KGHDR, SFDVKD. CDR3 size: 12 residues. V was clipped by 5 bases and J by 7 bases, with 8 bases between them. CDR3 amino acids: CATSGQGNEQFF. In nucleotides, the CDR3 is TGTGCCACCAGTGGTCAGGGGAATGAGCAGTTCTTC.

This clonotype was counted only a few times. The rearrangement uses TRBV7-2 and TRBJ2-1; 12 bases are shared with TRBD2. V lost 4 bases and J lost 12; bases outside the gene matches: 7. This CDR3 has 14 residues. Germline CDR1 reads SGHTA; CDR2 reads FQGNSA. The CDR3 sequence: CASSSRLAGAGQFF. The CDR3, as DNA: TGTGCCAGCAGCTCGCGACTAGCGGGGGCCGGGCAGTTCTTC.

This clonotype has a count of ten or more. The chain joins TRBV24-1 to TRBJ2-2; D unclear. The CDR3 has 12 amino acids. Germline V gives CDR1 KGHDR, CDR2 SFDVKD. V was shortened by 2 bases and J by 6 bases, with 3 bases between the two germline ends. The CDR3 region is CATSDSAGELFF. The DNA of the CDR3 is TGTGCCACCAGTGATTCAGCCGGGGAGCTGTTTTTT.

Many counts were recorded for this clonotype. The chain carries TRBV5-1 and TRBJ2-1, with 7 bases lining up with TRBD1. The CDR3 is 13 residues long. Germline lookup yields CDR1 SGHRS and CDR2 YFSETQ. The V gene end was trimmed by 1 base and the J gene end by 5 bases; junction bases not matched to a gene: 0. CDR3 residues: CASSLTGDNEQFF. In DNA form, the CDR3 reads TGCGCCAGCAGCTTGACAGGGGACAATGAGCAGTTCTTC.

The CDR3 is CSAVPGRGFDSNQPQHF. The CDR3 DNA follows: TGCAGTGCTGTCCCAGGTCGTGGCTTCGATAGCAATCAGCCCCAGCATTTT. The gene calls are TRBV20-1 and TRBJ1-5; D is ambiguous. This CDR3 is 17 amino acids long. The germline V gene encodes CDR1 DFQATT and CDR2 SNEGSKA (reference sequence). Trimming took 5 bases from V and 0 from J, leaving 20 bases between them.

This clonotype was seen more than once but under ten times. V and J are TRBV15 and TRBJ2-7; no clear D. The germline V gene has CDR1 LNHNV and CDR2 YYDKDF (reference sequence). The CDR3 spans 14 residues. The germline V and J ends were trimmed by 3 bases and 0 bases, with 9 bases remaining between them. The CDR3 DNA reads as TGTGCCACCAGCAGTATCTCCGCCTCCTACGAGCAGTACTTC. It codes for CATSSISASYEQYF.

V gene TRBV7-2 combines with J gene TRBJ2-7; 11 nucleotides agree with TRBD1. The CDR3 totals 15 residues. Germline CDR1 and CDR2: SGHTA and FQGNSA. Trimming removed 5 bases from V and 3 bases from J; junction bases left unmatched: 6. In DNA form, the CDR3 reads TGTGCCAGCAGCCGGGACAGGGGGATCGGCTACGAGCAGTACTTC. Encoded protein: CASSRDRGIGYEQYF.

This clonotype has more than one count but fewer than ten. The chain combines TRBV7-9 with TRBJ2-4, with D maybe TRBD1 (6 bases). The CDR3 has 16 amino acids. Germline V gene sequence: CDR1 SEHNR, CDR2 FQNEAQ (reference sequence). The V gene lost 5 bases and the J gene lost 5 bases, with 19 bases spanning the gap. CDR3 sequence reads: CASSPSRARGQNIQYF. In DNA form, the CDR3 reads TGTGCCAGCAGCCCCTCAAGAGCCAGGGGCCAAAACATTCAGTACTTC.

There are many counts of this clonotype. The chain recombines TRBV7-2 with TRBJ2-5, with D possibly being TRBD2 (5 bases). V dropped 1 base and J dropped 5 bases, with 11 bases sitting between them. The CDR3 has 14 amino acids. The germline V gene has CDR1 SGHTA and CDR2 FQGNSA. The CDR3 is CASSLGGNAETQYF. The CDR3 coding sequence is TGTGCCAGCAGCTTAGGAGGGAATGCGGAGACCCAGTACTTC.

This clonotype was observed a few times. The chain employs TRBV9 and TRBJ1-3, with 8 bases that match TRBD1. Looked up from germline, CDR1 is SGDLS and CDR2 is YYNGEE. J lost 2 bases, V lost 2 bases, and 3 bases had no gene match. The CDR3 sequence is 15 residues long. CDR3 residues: CASSVQGATGNTIYF. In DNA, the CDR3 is TGTGCCAGCAGCGTGCAGGGGGCGACTGGAAACACCATATATTTT.